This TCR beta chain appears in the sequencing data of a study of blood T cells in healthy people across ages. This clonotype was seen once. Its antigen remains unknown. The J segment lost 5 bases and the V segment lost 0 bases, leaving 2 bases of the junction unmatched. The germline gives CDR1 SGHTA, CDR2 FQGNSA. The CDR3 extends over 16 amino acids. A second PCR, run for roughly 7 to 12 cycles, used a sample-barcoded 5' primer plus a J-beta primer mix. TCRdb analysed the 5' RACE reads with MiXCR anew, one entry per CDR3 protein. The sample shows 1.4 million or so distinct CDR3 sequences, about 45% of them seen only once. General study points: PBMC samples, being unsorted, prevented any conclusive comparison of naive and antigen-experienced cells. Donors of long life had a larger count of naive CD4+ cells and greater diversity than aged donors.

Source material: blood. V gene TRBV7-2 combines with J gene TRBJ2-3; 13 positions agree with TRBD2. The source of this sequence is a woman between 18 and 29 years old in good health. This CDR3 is CASSLAGLAGEDTQYF. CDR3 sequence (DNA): TGTGCCAGCAGCTTAGCTGGACTAGCGGGGGAAGATACGCAGTATTTT.